The source of this T cell receptor beta chain is a study of T cells in localized non-small cell lung cancer. Study-wide points: Uninvolved adjacent lung had higher T cell clonality than tumor and all other tissues. Researchers found a median around 50 of the top 100 tumor clones in adjacent lung.

The method was immunoSEQ multiplex PCR; TCRdb's version includes in-frame clones alone and lacks a portion of them. This table has 700 or so clones, roughly 19% appearing once. With 8 bases clipped from V and 4 bases from J, the junction kept 6 bases outside the gene matches. This CDR3 is built from 15 residues. Germline loops: CDR1 LNHDA, CDR2 SQIVND (reference sequence). The table lists this clone with a few counts. Its antigen is as yet unknown. Source: lung tumor tissue, taken before any cancer treatment. The TCR comes from a male donor aged 60 or over with stage III squamous cell lung carcinoma. The chain carries TRBV19 and TRBJ2-1; the match to TRBD2 covers 12 bases. CDR3 sequence: CASLLLAGGYNEQFF. The CDR3 DNA follows: TGTGCCAGTCTCCTTCTAGCGGGGGGGTACAATGAGCAGTTCTTC.